This T cell receptor beta chain was recovered during a study of PD-1 blockade in classical Hodgkin lymphoma. About the research overall: Treatment was intravenous nivolumab, 3 mg/kg every 2 weeks, until progression. Study results and caveats: Healthy donors reportedly exceeded newly diagnosed patients in baseline TCR diversity.

Time point given: cycle 4 day 1 (C4D1), after 5 to 7 weeks of nivolumab. Each of the patients experienced relapse following autologous stem cell transplantation, and their brentuximab vedotin exposure differed. After thawing, PBMCs were subjected to magnetic negative selection to isolate CD8+ T cells. Germline loops: CDR1 SGHKS, CDR2 YYEKEE (reference sequence). The CDR3 has 14 residues. Trimming took off 2 bases at V and 7 bases at J, with 15 bases between the two ends. Repertoires were generated with immunoSEQ multiplex PCR, while TCRdb's copy carries only in-frame clones and drops some. Among 13,000 to 15,000 clones, approximately 88% were seen once, and the ten largest hold approximately 17%. With respect to this clone: What it recognizes is unknown.

Source: CD8+ T cells from blood, taken before the fourth cycle of nivolumab. The clonotype originates from a human donor with classical Hodgkin lymphoma. The chain combines TRBV5-5 with TRBJ1-2, with unresolved D. The CDR3 region has the DNA TGTGCCAGCAGCTTCATACTCGCCGCCCTTGGCTACACCTTC. Protein product: CASSFILAALGYTF. The full variable domain, in which reference TRBV5-5 and TRBJ1-2 provide the parts outside the CDR3, is DAGVTQSPTHLIKTRGQQVTLRCSPISGHKSVSWYQQVLGQGPQFIFQYYEKEERGRGNFPDRFSARQFPNYSSELNVNALLLGDSALYLCASSFILAALGYTFGSGTRLTVV.